The rows below give T cell receptor beta chains drawn from one sample of a study of cytomegalovirus exposure and HLA in healthy donors. Here immunoSEQ multiplex PCR was the method, and the copy in TCRdb shows in-frame clones only, minus some. The table has approximately 150,000 clones, around nine tenths seen once. Sequenced input: PBMCs. The receptors were gathered from a woman aged 25 to 39 in good health and CMV-seronegative. Both conserved end residues are part of each CDR3. A D gene is named only where the DNA matches it firmly. Rows give clone size only sometimes, using once, few, many, or a class for an expanded clone.

TRBJ2-5,TRBV7-8,TRBD2,-,TGTGCCAGCAGCTTGCAGCGGGGGAGACAAGAGACCCAGTACTTC,CASSLQRGRQETQYF
TRBJ1-1,TRBV4-3,-,-,TGCGCCAGCAGCCAAGTGCGGGATCGGACTGAAGCTTTCTTT,CASSQVRDRTEAFF
TRBJ1-1,TRBV7-9,-,-,TGTGCCAGCAGCTTAGCTCAGGGGCTCGACACTGAAGCTTTCTTT,CASSLAQGLDTEAFF
TRBJ1-5,TRBV19,-,-,TGTGCCAGTTGGGAACAGGCGATCAATCAGCCCCAGCATTTT,CASWEQAINQPQHF
TRBJ1-1,TRBV5-1,TRBD1,-,TGCGCCAGCAGCTTGGTTTGGACAGGGCTGAACACTGAAGCTTTCTTT,CASSLVWTGLNTEAFF
TRBJ2-1,TRBV27,-,-,TGTGCCAGCAGTGACAGCCTAAAGGGCTACAATGAGCAGTTCTTC,CASSDSLKGYNEQFF
TRBJ1-3,TRBV5-6,-,-,TGTGCCAGCAGCTTGGGGGGGGTTCTTGGCACCATATATTTT,CASSLGGVLGTIYF
TRBJ1-3,TRBV9,-,-,TGTGCCAGCAGCGTAGACGGGGTAAGGCATGGAAACACCATATATTTT,CASSVDGVRHGNTIYF
TRBJ2-2,TRBV11-1,-,-,TGTGCCACCTTTCACGTACTGGGGGCGGACACCGGGGAGCTGTTTTTT,CATFHVLGADTGELFF
TRBJ1-3,TRBV2,TRBD1,-,TGTGCCAGCAGCCGGGACAGTCACATCTCTGGAAACACCATATATTTT,CASSRDSHISGNTIYF
TRBJ1-2,TRBV4-3,-,few,TGCGCCAGCAGCCGCGGGACGCCAGTCTATGGCTACACCTTC,CASSRGTPVYGYTF
TRBJ1-3,TRBV4-1,-,-,TGCGCCAGCAGCCAAGTAGCGACTTTGGGCCCTGGAAACACCATATATTTT,CASSQVATLGPGNTIYF
TRBJ2-1,TRBV27,TRBD2,-,TGTGCCAGCAGTCCGACTAGCGGGGCTCACAATGAGCAGTTCTTC,CASSPTSGAHNEQFF
TRBJ2-3,TRBV2,TRBD2,-,TGTGCCAGCAGTGGCGGGGCCTTAGCGGGACCCACAGATACGCAGTATTTT,CASSGGALAGPTDTQYF
TRBJ2-7,TRBV7-8,TRBD2,-,TGTGCCAGCAGCTCATCGGCACTAGCGGGGGAGCAGCAGTACTTC,CASSSSALAGEQQYF
TRBJ2-2,TRBV10-2,-,once,TGCGCCAGCAGTGAGGCTAGCGAGGTGTGGAGCGGGGAGCTGTTTTTT,CASSEASEVWSGELFF
TRBJ1-5,TRBV6-1,-,-,TGTGCCAGCAGTGAAGCGCTTCTTCTCAGGCAGCCCCAGCATTTT,CASSEALLLRQPQHF
TRBJ2-3,TRBV5-1,-,-,TGCGCCAGCAGCTTGCCCGGGGGAGATACGCAGTATTTT,CASSLPGGDTQYF
TRBJ2-2,TRBV10-3,-,-,TGTGCCATCAGCCCCTCGAGTAGCGCGAACACCGGGGAGCTGTTTTTT,CAISPSSSANTGELFF
TRBJ2-1,TRBV5-4,TRBD1,few,TGTGCCAGCAGCCAGGCCGAGACAGGGAATGAGCAGTTCTTC,CASSQAETGNEQFF
TRBJ2-7,TRBV6-1,-,-,TGTGCCAGCAGTGAGGACATATCCTACGAGCAGTACTTC,CASSEDISYEQYF
TRBJ2-3,TRBV11-2,-,-,TGTGCCAGCAGCTTAGACCGGACTAGCACAGATACGCAGTATTTT,CASSLDRTSTDTQYF
TRBJ1-5,TRBV4-2,-,-,TGTGCCAGCAGCCAAGAGGCGCAGGGTAATCAGCCCCAGCATTTT,CASSQEAQGNQPQHF
TRBJ2-3,TRBV4-1,TRBD1,-,TGCGCCAGCAGCCCACGACCGGGACAGGGGTGGGATACGCAGTATTTT,CASSPRPGQGWDTQYF
TRBJ2-4,TRBV5-1,TRBD2,-,TGCGCCACCCACACGGGGACTAGTGGAAACATTCAGTACTTC,CATHTGTSGNIQYF
TRBJ1-4,TRBV6-6,-,-,TGTGCCAGCAGTCAGGGAGGAACTAATGAAAAACTGTTTTTT,CASSQGGTNEKLFF
TRBJ2-5,TRBV2,TRBD1,-,TGTGCCAGCAGCGAGACAGGGCTTCAGACCCAGTACTTC,CASSETGLQTQYF
TRBJ2-1,TRBV10-2,-,-,TGCGCCAGCAGTGACCCAGGGGGGCTTAATGAGCAGTTCTTC,CASSDPGGLNEQFF
TRBJ1-6,TRBV6-5,TRBD1,-,TGTGCCAGCAGTTACAGGATGGGACAGGGCAATTCACCCCTCCACTTT,CASSYRMGQGNSPLHF
TRBJ2-7,TRBV7-9,TRBD1,-,TGTGCCAGCAGCTTAGGAGGGGACAGGTTCTACGAGCAGTACTTC,CASSLGGDRFYEQYF
TRBJ2-2,TRBV11-3,TRBD2,-,TGTGCCAGCAGCCACCCTAGCGGGGCGGCCGGGGAGCTGTTTTTT,CASSHPSGAAGELFF
TRBJ2-7,TRBV5-1,-,-,TGCGCCAGCAGCCTTGTGCCCCGGGATCCTCCCTACGAGCAGTACTTC,CASSLVPRDPPYEQYF
TRBJ2-1,TRBV6-6,TRBD1,few,TGTGCCAGCAGCCACCAGCAGGGGGACTACAATGAGCAGTTCTTC,CASSHQQGDYNEQFF
TRBJ1-1,TRBV30,TRBD1,-,TGTGCCTGGAGTCCAGGGGGCAGAGAGAACACTGAAGCTTTCTTT,CAWSPGGRENTEAFF
TRBJ1-2,TRBV7-9,TRBD1,once,TGTGCCAGCAGCTTAGAGTATGGGACAGGGGAGATCTATGGCTACACCTTC,CASSLEYGTGEIYGYTF
TRBJ2-2,TRBV7-9,TRBD2,-,TGTGCCAGCAACGATCTAGCGGGGGGGGCCACCGGGGAGCTGTTTTTT,CASNDLAGGATGELFF
TRBJ2-7,TRBV2,-,-,TGTGCCATCTCTAGAGAGACAGGAGAGTACGAGCAGTACTTC,CAISRETGEYEQYF
TRBJ2-1,TRBV7-8,TRBD2,-,TGTGCCAGCAGCCTAGATGGGCGGGGGTACTACAATGAGCAGTTCTTC,CASSLDGRGYYNEQFF
TRBJ2-5,TRBV4-3,-,-,TGCGCCAGCAGCCCAGGGGCGGGGGTACTTGGGACCCAGTACTTC,CASSPGAGVLGTQYF
TRBJ1-1,TRBV2,TRBD1,few,TGTGCCAGCAGGGGACAGGACTCCGAAGCTTTCTTT,CASRGQDSEAFF
TRBJ2-3,TRBV5-5,TRBD1,once,TGTGCCAGCAGCTTAAACTCGGACAGGAGCACAGATACGCAGTATTTT,CASSLNSDRSTDTQYF
TRBJ1-2,TRBV10-2,-,-,TGCGCCAGCAGGGCGGGCTATGGCTACACCTTC,CASRAGYGYTF
TRBJ2-7,TRBV30,-,-,TGTGCCTGGAATTCCGGGGGATCCTACGAGCAGTACTTC,CAWNSGGSYEQYF
TRBJ2-7,TRBV5-4,-,once,TGTGCCAGCAGCCGCGCAGGAGGTCCCTACGAGCAGTACTTC,CASSRAGGPYEQYF
TRBJ1-1,TRBV6-1,-,-,TGTGCCAGCACCCCCTCGGTCCCTGAAGCTTTCTTT,CASTPSVPEAFF
TRBJ1-5,TRBV2,-,-,TGTGCCAGCAGTGTTCCAGGACTGTCGAATCAGCCCCAGCATTTT,CASSVPGLSNQPQHF
TRBJ2-3,TRBV5-1,TRBD2,-,TGCGCCAGCAGCCCCTGGGCGGGGGGTAGCACAGATACGCAGTATTTT,CASSPWAGGSTDTQYF
TRBJ2-5,TRBV25-1,-,-,TGTGCCAGCAGTGACTACCAAGAGACCCAGTACTTC,CASSDYQETQYF
TRBJ2-7,TRBV4-1,TRBD1,-,TGCGCCAGCAGCCGCATACAGGGGGAGTTCTACGAGCAGTACTTC,CASSRIQGEFYEQYF
TRBJ2-5,TRBV6-1,TRBD2,-,TGTGCCAGCAGTGAAGCGGGCGGGGGGGGCGTAGAGACCCAGTACTTC,CASSEAGGGGVETQYF
TRBJ2-5,TRBV5-1,TRBD2,once,TGCGCCAGCAGCTTGCTAGCGGGGGAAGAGACCCAGTACTTC,CASSLLAGEETQYF
TRBJ2-2,TRBV4-1,-,-,TGCGCCAGCAGCCAAGATCCTGCCGGGGAGCTGTTTTTT,CASSQDPAGELFF
TRBJ2-2,TRBV11-3,TRBD2,-,TGTGCCAGCAGCTCCACTAGCGGGTACGAGAACACCGGGGAGCTGTTTTTT,CASSSTSGYENTGELFF
TRBJ1-6,TRBV30,-,-,TGTGCCTGGAGTGAGGGGGGGAATAATTCACCCCTCCACTTT,CAWSEGGNNSPLHF
TRBJ2-3,TRBV2,-,-,TGTGCCACTCTCCCGGGAACCTCTAGCACAGATACGCAGTATTTT,CATLPGTSSTDTQYF